Listed below are T cell receptor beta chains from one sample, sequenced in a study of cytomegalovirus exposure and HLA in healthy donors. The protocol was immunoSEQ multiplex PCR, while the TCRdb copy is restricted to in-frame clones and leaves out a portion. The table has 100,000 to 150,000 clones, 72% seen once. The sample was PBMCs. Receptors were obtained from a man aged 45 to 65 in good health and CMV-seropositive. Each CDR3 is given with its conserved first and last residue. The D gene is left open where the match is weak. The size of a clone is reported for some rows only, either as once, few or many, or as a class for expanded clones.

j_call: TRBJ1-1; d_call: -; clone_size: -; v_call: TRBV12-5; cdr3_aa: CASGPPRSLNTEAFF; cdr3_nt: TGTGCTAGTGGTCCCCCTCGGTCATTGAACACTGAAGCTTTCTTT
j_call: TRBJ1-2; d_call: -; clone_size: few; v_call: TRBV29-1; cdr3_aa: CSVENRAF; cdr3_nt: TGCAGCGTTGAAAACAGGGCCTTC
j_call: TRBJ2-3; d_call: TRBD2; clone_size: -; v_call: TRBV10-2; cdr3_aa: CASSESGTSGGWSTDTQYF; cdr3_nt: TGCGCCAGCAGTGAGTCTGGGACTAGCGGGGGGTGGAGCACAGATACGCAGTATTTT
j_call: TRBJ1-1; d_call: -; clone_size: -; v_call: TRBV11-1; cdr3_aa: CASSLQAGNTEAFF; cdr3_nt: TGTGCCAGCAGCTTGCAGGCGGGGAACACTGAAGCTTTCTTT
j_call: TRBJ1-4; d_call: TRBD1; clone_size: -; v_call: TRBV7-9; cdr3_aa: CASSPDRGGANEKLFF; cdr3_nt: TGTGCCAGCAGCCCAGACAGGGGGGGAGCTAATGAAAAACTGTTTTTT
j_call: TRBJ1-3; d_call: TRBD1; clone_size: few; v_call: TRBV4-1; cdr3_aa: CASSQMGQGSGNTIYF; cdr3_nt: TGCGCCAGCAGCCAAATGGGACAGGGTTCTGGAAACACCATATATTTT
j_call: TRBJ2-7; d_call: -; clone_size: -; v_call: TRBV12-5; cdr3_aa: CASGFSLGQQGYEQYF; cdr3_nt: TGTGCTAGTGGTTTTTCGCTGGGGCAACAGGGCTACGAGCAGTACTTC
j_call: TRBJ1-1; d_call: TRBD1; clone_size: once; v_call: TRBV29-1; cdr3_aa: CSAGDSREAFF; cdr3_nt: TGCAGCGCCGGGGACAGCCGGGAAGCTTTCTTT
j_call: TRBJ2-1; d_call: TRBD2; clone_size: -; v_call: TRBV6-6; cdr3_aa: CASSTPGLAEFF; cdr3_nt: TGTGCCAGCAGCACACCGGGACTAGCGGAGTTCTTC
j_call: TRBJ2-1; d_call: -; clone_size: -; v_call: TRBV5-4; cdr3_aa: CASTAWGVGNEQFF; cdr3_nt: TGTGCCAGCACCGCCTGGGGGGTGGGAAATGAGCAGTTCTTC
j_call: TRBJ1-1; d_call: -; clone_size: -; v_call: TRBV5-1; cdr3_aa: CASSPTAQNTEAFF; cdr3_nt: TGCGCCAGCAGCCCGACTGCCCAGAACACTGAAGCTTTCTTT
j_call: TRBJ2-3; d_call: TRBD2; clone_size: few; v_call: TRBV4-1; cdr3_aa: CASSQDRLAGGTDTQYF; cdr3_nt: TGCGCCAGCAGCCAAGATCGACTAGCGGGGGGCACAGATACGCAGTATTTT
j_call: TRBJ2-5; d_call: -; clone_size: -; v_call: TRBV29-1; cdr3_aa: CSVEGAKQETQYF; cdr3_nt: TGCAGCGTTGAGGGGGCAAAGCAAGAGACCCAGTACTTC
j_call: TRBJ2-3; d_call: TRBD2; clone_size: -; v_call: TRBV11-1; cdr3_aa: CASSLGLAEGTQYF; cdr3_nt: TGTGCCAGCAGCCTAGGACTAGCGGAAGGTACGCAGTATTTT
j_call: TRBJ2-3; d_call: TRBD2; clone_size: -; v_call: TRBV5-1; cdr3_aa: CASTGGSGTDTQYF; cdr3_nt: TGCGCCAGCACCGGCGGGAGTGGTACAGATACGCAGTATTTT
j_call: TRBJ2-1; d_call: TRBD2; clone_size: few; v_call: TRBV7-9; cdr3_aa: CSSSLPLRLAGGRSEQFF; cdr3_nt: TGTTCCAGCAGCCTCCCACTCAGACTAGCGGGAGGGCGTAGTGAGCAGTTCTTC
j_call: TRBJ2-3; d_call: -; clone_size: -; v_call: TRBV21-1; cdr3_aa: CASSKWGWGADTQYF; cdr3_nt: -
j_call: TRBJ1-1; d_call: TRBD1; clone_size: -; v_call: TRBV6-5; cdr3_aa: CASSLGQINTEAFF; cdr3_nt: TGTGCCAGCAGTCTGGGACAGATAAACACTGAAGCTTTCTTT
j_call: TRBJ2-2; d_call: -; clone_size: -; v_call: TRBV5-1; cdr3_aa: CASSLGIDSANTGELFF; cdr3_nt: TGCGCCAGCAGCTTGGGGATAGACAGCGCGAACACCGGGGAGCTGTTTTTT
j_call: TRBJ1-1; d_call: TRBD1; clone_size: -; v_call: TRBV18; cdr3_aa: CASSTGGVEAFF; cdr3_nt: TGTGCCAGCTCGACAGGGGGTGTTGAAGCTTTCTTT
j_call: TRBJ1-1; d_call: -; clone_size: -; v_call: TRBV4-3; cdr3_aa: CASSRRSGSGTEAFF; cdr3_nt: TGCGCCAGCAGCCGTCGGTCGGGGTCGGGCACTGAAGCTTTCTTT